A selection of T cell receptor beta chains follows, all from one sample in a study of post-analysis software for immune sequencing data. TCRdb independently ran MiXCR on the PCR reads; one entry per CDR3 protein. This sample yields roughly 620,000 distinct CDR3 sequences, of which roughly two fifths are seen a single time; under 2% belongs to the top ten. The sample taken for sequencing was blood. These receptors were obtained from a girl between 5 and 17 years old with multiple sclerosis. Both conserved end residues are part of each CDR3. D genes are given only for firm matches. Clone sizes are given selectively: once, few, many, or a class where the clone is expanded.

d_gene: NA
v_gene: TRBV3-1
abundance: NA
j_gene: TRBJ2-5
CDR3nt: TGTGCCAGCAGCCAAACGCGGGGGCGAGAGACCCAGTACTTC
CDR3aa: CASSQTRGRETQYF

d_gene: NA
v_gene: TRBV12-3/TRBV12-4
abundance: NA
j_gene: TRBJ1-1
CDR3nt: TGTGCCAGCAACTCCCAGGGTTCTGAAGCTTTCTTT
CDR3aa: CASNSQGSEAFF

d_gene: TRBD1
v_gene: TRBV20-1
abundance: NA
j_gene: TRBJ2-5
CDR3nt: TGCAGTGCTTCTCTGGACAGGGGGACTCGAGAGACCCAGTACTTC
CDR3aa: CSASLDRGTRETQYF

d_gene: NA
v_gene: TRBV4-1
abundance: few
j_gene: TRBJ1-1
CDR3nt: TGCGCCAGCAGCCAAGTAGGACTCGCGGCGGACACTGAAGCTTTCTTT
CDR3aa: CASSQVGLAADTEAFF

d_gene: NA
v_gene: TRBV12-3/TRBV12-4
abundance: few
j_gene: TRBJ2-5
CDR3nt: TGTGCCAGCAGAGCGGACGGACTCCAAGAGACCCAGTACTTC
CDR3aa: CASRADGLQETQYF

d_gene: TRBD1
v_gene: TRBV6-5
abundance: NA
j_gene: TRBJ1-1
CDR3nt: TGTGCCAGCAGTTACGGACAGGGATGGAACACTGAAGCTTTCTTT
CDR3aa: CASSYGQGWNTEAFF

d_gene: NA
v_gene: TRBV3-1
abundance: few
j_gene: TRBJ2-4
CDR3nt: TGTGCCAGCAGCCAAGATAGTACGGCCGGCGACATTCAGTACTTC
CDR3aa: CASSQDSTAGDIQYF

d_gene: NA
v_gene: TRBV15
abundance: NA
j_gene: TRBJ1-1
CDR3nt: TGTGCCACCAAGCGAGACAGTATGAACACTGAAGCTTTCTTT
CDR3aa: CATKRDSMNTEAFF

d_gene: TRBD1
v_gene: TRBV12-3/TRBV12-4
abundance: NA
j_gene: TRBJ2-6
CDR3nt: TGTGCCAGCAGTTTTTGGACAGGGGACGCTGGGGCCAACGTCCTGACTTTC
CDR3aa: CASSFWTGDAGANVLTF

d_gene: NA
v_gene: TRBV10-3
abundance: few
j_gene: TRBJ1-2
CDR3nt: TGTGCCATCAGTGAGCAGTCGGCGGATGGCTACACCTTC
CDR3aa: CAISEQSADGYTF

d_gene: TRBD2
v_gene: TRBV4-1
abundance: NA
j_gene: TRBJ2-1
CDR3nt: TGCGCCAGCAGCCAACTAGCGGGGGGGCCCTCCTACAATGAGCAGTTCTTC
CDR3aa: CASSQLAGGPSYNEQFF

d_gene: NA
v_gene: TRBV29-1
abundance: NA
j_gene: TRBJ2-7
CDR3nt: TGCAGCGCAGGGGACGGGAACGAGCAGTACTTC
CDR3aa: CSAGDGNEQYF

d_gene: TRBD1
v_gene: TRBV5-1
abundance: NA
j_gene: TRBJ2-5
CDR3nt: TGCGCCAGCAGCTTGGGACAGGGTAATAGAGAGACCCAGTACTTC
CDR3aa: CASSLGQGNRETQYF

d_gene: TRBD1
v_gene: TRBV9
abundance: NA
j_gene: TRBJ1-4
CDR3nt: TGTGCCAGCAGCGTAGCACAGGGGAGAAATGAAAAACTGTTTTTT
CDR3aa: CASSVAQGRNEKLFF

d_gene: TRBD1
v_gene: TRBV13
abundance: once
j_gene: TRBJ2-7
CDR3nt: TGTGCCAGCAGCTTAAAGGGACAGGCAACCTACGAGCAGTACTTC
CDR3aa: CASSLKGQATYEQYF